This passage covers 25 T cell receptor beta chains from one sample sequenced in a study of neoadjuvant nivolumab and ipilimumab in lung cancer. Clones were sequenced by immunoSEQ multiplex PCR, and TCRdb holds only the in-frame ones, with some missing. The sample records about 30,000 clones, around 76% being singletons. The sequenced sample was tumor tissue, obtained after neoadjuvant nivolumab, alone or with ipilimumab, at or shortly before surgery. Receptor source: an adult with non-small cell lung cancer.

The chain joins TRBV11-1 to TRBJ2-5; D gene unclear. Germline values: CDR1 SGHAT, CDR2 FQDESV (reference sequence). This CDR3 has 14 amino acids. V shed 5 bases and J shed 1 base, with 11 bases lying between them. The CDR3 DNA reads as TGTGCCAGCAGCACTCAGATTTTCCAAGAGACCCAGTACTTC. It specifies CASSTQIFQETQYF.

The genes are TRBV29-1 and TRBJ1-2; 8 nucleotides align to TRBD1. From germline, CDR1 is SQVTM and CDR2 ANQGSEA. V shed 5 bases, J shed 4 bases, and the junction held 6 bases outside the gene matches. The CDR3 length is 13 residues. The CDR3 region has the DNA TGCAGCGTTTCCGGGACAGGCGTCTATGGCTACACCTTC. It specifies CSVSGTGVYGYTF. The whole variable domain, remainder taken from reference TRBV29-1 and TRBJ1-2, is SAVISQKPSRDICQRGTSLTIQCQVDSQVTMMFWYRQQPGQSLTLIATANQGSEATYESGFVIDKFPISRPNLTFSTLTVSNMSPEDSSIYLCSVSGTGVYGYTFGSGTRLTVV.

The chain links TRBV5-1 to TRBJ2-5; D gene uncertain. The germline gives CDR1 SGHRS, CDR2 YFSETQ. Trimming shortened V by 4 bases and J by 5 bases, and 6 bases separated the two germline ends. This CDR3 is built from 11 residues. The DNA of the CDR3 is TGCGCCAGCAGCGAAGGGGAGACCCAGTACTTC. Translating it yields CASSEGETQYF. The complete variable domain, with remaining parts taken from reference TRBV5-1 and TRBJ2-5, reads KAGVTQTPRYLIKTRGQQVTLSCSPISGHRSVSWYQQTPGQGLQFLFEYFSETQRNKGNFPGRFSGRQFSNSRSEMNVSTLELGDSALYLCASSEGETQYFGPGTRLLVL.

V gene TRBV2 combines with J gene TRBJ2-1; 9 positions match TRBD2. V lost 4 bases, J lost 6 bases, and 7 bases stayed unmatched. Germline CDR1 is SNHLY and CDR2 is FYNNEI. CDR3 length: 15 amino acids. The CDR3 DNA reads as TGTGCCAGCAGTGTAGGTTTTAGCGGGGGCAATGAGCAGTTCTTC. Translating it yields CASSVGFSGGNEQFF.

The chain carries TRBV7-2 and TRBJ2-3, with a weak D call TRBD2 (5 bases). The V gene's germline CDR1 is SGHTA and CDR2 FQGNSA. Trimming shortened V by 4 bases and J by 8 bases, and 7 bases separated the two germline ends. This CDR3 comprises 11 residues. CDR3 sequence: CASSYEGTQYF. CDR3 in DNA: TGTGCCAGCAGCTATGAGGGTACGCAGTATTTT.

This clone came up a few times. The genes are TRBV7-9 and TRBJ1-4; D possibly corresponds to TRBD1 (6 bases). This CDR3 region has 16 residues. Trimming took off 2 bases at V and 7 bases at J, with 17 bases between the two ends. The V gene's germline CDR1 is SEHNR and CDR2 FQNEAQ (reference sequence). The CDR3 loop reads CASSLTRASRGEKLFF. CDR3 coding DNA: TGTGCCAGCAGCTTAACCCGGGCCTCCAGGGGTGAAAAACTGTTTTTT.

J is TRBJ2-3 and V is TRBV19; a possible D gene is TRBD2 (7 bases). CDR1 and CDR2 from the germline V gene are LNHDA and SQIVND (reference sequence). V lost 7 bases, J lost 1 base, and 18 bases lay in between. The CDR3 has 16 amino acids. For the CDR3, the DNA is TGTGCCAGTACCAAACTAGGGGGGGCCGGCACAGATACGCAGTATTTT. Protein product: CASTKLGGAGTDTQYF.

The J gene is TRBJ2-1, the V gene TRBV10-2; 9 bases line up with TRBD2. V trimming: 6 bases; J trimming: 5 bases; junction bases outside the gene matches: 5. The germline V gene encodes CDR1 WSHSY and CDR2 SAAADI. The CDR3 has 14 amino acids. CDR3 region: CASRRAGGNNEQFF. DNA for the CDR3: TGCGCCAGCAGAAGAGCGGGGGGCAACAATGAGCAGTTCTTC.

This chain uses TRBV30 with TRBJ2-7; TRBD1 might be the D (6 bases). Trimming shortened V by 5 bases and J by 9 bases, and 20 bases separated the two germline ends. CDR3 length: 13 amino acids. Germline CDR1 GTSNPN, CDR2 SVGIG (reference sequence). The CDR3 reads CAWDDRLGISQYF. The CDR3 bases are TGTGCCTGGGATGACAGGCTAGGGATTTCGCAGTACTTC.

CDR3 DNA: TGTGCCAGCTCACCACGGGACAGGGCCGGGAACACTGAAGCTTTCTTT. It yields the protein CASSPRDRAGNTEAFF. The V gene is TRBV18, the J gene TRBJ1-1; 9 nucleotides line up with TRBD1. CDR3 length: 16 residues. V shed 1 base, J shed 1 base, and the junction held 4 bases outside the gene matches. Germline V gene data show CDR1 as KGHSH and CDR2 as LQKENI.

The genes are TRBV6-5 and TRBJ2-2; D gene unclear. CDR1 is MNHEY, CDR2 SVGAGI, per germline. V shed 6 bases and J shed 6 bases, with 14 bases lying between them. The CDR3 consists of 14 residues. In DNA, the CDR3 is TGTGCCAGCAGCCGAACTTTAAGGGCCGGGGAGCTGTTTTTT. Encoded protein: CASSRTLRAGELFF.

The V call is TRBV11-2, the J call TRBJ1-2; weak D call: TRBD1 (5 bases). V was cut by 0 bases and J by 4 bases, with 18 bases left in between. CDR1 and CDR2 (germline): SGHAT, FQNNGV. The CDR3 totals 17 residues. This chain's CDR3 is CASSLEEGMEGSYGYTF. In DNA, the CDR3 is TGTGCCAGCAGCTTAGAAGAGGGAATGGAGGGGAGCTATGGCTACACCTTC. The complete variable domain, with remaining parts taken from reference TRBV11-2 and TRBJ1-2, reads EAGVAQSPRYKIIEKRQSVAFWCNPISGHATLYWYQQILGQGPKLLIQFQNNGVVDDSQLPKDRFSAERLKGVDSTLKIQPAKLEDSAVYLCASSLEEGMEGSYGYTFGSGTRLTVV.

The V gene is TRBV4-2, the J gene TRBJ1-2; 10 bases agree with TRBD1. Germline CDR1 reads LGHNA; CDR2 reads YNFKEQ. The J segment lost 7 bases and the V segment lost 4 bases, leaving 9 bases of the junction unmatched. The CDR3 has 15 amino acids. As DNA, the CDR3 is TGTGCCAGCAGCCCTGATCTGACAGGGGGCACTGGCTACACCTTC. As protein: CASSPDLTGGTGYTF.

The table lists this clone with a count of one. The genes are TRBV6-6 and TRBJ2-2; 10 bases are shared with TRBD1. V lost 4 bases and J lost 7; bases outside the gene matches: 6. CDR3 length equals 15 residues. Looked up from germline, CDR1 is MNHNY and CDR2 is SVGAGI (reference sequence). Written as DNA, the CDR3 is TGTGCCAGCAGTTCCCCCCGGGACAGGGGCGGGGAGCTGTTTTTT. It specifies CASSSPRDRGGELFF.

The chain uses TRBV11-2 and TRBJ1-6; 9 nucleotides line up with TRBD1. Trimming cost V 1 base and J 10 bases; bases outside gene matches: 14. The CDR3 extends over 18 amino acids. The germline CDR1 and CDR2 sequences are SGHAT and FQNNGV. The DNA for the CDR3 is TGTGCCAGCAGCTTAGGACGTATCGGGACAGGGTTACTGTCACCCCTCCACTTT. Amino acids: CASSLGRIGTGLLSPLHF.

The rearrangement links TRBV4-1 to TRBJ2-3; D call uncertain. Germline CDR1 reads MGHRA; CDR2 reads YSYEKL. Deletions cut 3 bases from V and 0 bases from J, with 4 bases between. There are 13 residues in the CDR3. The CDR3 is CASSQPSTDTQYF. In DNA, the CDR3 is TGCGCCAGCAGCCAGCCTAGCACAGATACGCAGTATTTT.

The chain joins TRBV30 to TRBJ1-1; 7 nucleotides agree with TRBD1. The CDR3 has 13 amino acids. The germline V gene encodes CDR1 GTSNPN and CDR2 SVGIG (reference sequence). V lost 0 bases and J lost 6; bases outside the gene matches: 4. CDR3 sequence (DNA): TGTGCCTGGAGTGTAGTAACAGGGGCTGAAGCTTTCTTT. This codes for CAWSVVTGAEAFF. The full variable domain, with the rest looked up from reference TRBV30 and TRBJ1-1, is SQTIHQWPATLVQPVGSPLSLECTVEGTSNPNLYWYRQAAGRGLQLLFYSVGIGQISSEVPQNLSASRPQDRQFILSSKKLLLSDSGFYLCAWSVVTGAEAFFGQGTRLTVV.

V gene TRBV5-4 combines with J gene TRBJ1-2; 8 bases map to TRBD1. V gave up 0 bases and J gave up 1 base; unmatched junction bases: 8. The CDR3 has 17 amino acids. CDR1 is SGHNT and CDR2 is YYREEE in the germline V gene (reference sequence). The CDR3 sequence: CASSLGQGAYLNYGYTF. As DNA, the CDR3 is TGTGCCAGCAGCTTGGGGCAGGGGGCTTACCTTAACTATGGCTACACCTTC.

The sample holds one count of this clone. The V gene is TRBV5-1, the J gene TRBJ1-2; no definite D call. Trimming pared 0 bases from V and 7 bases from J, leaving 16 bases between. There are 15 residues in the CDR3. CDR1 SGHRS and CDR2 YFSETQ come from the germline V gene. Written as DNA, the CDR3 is TGCGCCAGCAGCTTGGCCCCGGACCGCTCGGCTGGCTACACCTTC. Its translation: CASSLAPDRSAGYTF.

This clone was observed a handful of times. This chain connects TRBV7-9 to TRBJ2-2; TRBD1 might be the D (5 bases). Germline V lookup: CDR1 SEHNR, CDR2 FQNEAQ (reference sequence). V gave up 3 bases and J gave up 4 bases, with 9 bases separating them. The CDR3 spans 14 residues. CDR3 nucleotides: TGTGCCAGCAGCTTCGGACACCCCACCGGGGAGCTGTTTTTT. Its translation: CASSFGHPTGELFF.

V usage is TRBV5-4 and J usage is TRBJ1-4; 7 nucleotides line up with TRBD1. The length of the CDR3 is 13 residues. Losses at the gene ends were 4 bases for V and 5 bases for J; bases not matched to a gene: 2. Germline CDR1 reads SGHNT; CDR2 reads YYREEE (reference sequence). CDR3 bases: TGTGCCAGCAGCCAGGGACAGAATGAAAAACTGTTTTTT. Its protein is CASSQGQNEKLFF.

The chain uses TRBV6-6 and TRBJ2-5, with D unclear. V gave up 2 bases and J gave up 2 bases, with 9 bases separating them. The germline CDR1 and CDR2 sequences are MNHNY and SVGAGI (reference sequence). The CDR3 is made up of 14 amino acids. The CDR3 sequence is CASSYGSEQETQYF. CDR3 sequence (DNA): TGTGCCAGCAGTTACGGCTCAGAGCAAGAGACCCAGTACTTC.

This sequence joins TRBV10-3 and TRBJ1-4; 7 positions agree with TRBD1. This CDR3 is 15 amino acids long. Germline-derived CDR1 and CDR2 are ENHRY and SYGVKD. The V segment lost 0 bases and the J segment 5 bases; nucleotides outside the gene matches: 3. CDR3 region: CAISESRGRNEKLFF. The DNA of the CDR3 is TGTGCCATCAGTGAGTCGAGGGGGCGAAATGAAAAACTGTTTTTT.

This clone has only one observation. The DNA of the CDR3 is TGTGCCAGCAGTTACTCGGGGGGGCGCCCCGATGGCTACACCTTC. This encodes CASSYSGGRPDGYTF. V and J are TRBV6-5 and TRBJ1-2; possibly TRBD1 for D (6 bases). V lost 0 bases and J lost 6, with 14 bases in between. This CDR3 is 15 amino acids long. CDR1 is MNHEY and CDR2 is SVGAGI in the germline V gene.

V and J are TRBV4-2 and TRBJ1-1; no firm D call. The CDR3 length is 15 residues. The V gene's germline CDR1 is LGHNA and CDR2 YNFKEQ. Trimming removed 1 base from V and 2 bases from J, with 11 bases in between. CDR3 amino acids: CASSQGEWGNTEAFF. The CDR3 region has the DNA TGTGCCAGCAGCCAAGGTGAGTGGGGTAACACTGAAGCTTTCTTT.